This T cell receptor beta chain was recorded in a study of early T cells in non-severe SARS-CoV-2 infection. This clonotype was observed many times. CDR1 is SGHTA and CDR2 is FQGNSA in the germline V gene. The germline V and J ends were trimmed by 5 bases and 7 bases, with 20 bases remaining between them. CDR3 length equals 15 residues. A single record per CDR3 protein comes from TCRdb applying MiXCR to the 5' RACE reads. The repertoire includes some 45,000 distinct CDR3 sequences, under 9.5% of them detected once, and under 9.5% sits in the top ten. The sequence was obtained from an adult who was a healthcare worker with PCR-confirmed SARS-CoV-2 infection or an uninfected control (not recorded which). V and J are TRBV7-2 and TRBJ2-5, with D uncertain. The sample consisted of whole blood. The CDR3 region has the DNA TGTGCCAGCAGCCCCTATTCCCCGACCCTAGGGACCCAGTACTTC. This sequence encodes CASSPYSPTLGTQYF.